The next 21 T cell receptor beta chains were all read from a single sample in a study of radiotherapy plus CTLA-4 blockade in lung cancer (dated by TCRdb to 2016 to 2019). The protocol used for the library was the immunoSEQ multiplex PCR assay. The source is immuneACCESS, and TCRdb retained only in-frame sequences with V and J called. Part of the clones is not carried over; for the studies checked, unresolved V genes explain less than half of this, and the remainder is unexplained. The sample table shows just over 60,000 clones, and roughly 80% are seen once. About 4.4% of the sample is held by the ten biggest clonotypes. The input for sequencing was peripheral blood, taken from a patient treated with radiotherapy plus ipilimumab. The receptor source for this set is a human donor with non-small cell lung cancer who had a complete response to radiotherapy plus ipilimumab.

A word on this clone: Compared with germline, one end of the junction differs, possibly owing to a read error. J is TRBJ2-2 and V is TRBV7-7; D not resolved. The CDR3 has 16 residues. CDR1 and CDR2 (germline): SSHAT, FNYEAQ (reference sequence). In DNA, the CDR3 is TGTGCTAGCAGCCCCCACGGTGGGCGGAACACCGGGGAGCTGTTTTTT. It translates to CASSPHGGRNTGELFF.

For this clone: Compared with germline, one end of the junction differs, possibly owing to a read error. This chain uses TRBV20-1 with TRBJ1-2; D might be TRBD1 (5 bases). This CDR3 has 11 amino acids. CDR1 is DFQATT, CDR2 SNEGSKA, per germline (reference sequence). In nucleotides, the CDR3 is TGTGGGGGAGAGAGTAACTATGGCTACACCTTC. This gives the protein CGGESNYGYTF.

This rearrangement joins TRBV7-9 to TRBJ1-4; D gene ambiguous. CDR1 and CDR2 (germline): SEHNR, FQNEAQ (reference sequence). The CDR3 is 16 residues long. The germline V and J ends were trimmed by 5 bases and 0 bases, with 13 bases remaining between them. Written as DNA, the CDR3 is TGTGCCAGCAGCCCAAGGACTGCTGCAACTAATGAAAAACTGTTTTTT. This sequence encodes CASSPRTAATNEKLFF.

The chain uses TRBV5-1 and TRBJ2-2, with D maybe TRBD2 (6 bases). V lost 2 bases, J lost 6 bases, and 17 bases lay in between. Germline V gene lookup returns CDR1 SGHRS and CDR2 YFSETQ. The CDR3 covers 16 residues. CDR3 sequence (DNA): TGCGCCAGCAGCTTAGGCCACGGCGGGGACCCCGGGGAGCTGTTTTTT. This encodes CASSLGHGGDPGELFF. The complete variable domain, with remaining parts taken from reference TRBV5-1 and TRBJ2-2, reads KAGVTQTPRYLIKTRGQQVTLSCSPISGHRSVSWYQQTPGQGLQFLFEYFSETQRNKGNFPGRFSGRQFSNSRSEMNVSTLELGDSALYLCASSLGHGGDPGELFFGEGSRLTVL.

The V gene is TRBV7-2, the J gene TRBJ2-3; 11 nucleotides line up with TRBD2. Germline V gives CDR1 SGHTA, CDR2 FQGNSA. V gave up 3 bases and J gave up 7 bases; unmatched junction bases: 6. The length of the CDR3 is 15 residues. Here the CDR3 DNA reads TGTGCCAGCAGCTTCGTAGCGGGAGGGCCGAATACGCAGTATTTT. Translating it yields CASSFVAGGPNTQYF.

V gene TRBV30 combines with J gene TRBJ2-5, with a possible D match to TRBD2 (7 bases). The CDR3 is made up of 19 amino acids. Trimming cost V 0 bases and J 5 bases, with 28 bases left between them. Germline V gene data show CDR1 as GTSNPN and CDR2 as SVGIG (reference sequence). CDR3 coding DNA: TGTGCCTGGAGTGTGCCCGTTACTCGTGGGGGGGGCCGGTCGGAGACCCAGTACTTC. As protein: CAWSVPVTRGGGRSETQYF.

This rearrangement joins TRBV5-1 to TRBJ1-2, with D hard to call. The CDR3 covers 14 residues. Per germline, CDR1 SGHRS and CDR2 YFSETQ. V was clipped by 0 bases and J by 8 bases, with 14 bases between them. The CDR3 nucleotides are TGCGCCAGCAGCTTGGAGCCAACGGTAGGCGGCTACACCTTC. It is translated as CASSLEPTVGGYTF.

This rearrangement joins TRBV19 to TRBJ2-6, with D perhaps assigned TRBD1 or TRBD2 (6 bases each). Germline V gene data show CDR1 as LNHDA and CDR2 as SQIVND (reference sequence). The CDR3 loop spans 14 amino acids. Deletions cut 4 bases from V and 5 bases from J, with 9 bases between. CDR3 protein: CASSSGTRANVLTF. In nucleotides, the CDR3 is TGTGCCAGTAGTAGCGGGACAAGGGCCAACGTCCTGACTTTC.

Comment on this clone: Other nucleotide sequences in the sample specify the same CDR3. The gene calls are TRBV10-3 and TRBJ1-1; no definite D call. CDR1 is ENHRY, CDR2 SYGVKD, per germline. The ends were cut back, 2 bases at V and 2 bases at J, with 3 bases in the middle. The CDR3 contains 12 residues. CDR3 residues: CAISETNTEAFF. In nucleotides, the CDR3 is TGTGCCATCAGTGAGACTAACACTGAAGCTTTCTTT.

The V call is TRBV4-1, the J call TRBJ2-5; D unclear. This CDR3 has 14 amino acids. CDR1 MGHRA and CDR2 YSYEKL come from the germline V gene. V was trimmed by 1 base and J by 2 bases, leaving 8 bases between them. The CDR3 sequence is CASSQVNRQETQYF. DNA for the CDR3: TGCGCCAGCAGCCAAGTTAACAGACAAGAGACCCAGTACTTC.

The CDR3 sequence is CASRGSGRAGNEQFF. CDR3 DNA sequence: TGTGCCAGCAGGGGTTCGGGGAGAGCTGGCAATGAGCAGTTCTTC. The rearrangement joins TRBV6-5 to TRBJ2-1; perhaps TRBD2 as D (5 bases). The CDR3 contains 15 residues. V lost 6 bases to trimming and J lost 6 bases, with 18 bases between them. Germline CDR1 and CDR2: MNHEY and SVGAGI.

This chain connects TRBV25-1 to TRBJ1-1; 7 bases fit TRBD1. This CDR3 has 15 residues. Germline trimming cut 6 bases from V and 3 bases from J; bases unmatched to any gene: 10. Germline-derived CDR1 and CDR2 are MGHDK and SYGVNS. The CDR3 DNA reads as TGTGCCAGCAGAACGAACAGGGGTCGGTACACTGAAGCTTTCTTT. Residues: CASRTNRGRYTEAFF.

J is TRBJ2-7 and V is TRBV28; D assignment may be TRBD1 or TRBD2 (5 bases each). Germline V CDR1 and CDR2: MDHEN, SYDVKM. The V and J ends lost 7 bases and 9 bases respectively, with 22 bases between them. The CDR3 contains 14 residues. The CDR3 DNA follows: TGTGCCAGCACTCAACCGAGGGACCAGACGGGGCAGTACTTC. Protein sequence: CASTQPRDQTGQYF.

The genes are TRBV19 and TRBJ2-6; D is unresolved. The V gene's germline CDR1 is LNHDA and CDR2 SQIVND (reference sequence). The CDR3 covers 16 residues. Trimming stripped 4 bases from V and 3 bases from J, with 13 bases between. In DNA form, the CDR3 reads TGTGCCAGTAGTAATCTTTTGGGCAGTGGGGCCAACGTCCTGACTTTC. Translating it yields CASSNLLGSGANVLTF.

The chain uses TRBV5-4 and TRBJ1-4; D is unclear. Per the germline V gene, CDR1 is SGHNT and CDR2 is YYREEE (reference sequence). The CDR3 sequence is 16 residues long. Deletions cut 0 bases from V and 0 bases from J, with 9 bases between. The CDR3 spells CASSLDGGATNEKLFF. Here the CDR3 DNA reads TGTGCCAGCAGCTTGGATGGTGGGGCAACTAATGAAAAACTGTTTTTT.

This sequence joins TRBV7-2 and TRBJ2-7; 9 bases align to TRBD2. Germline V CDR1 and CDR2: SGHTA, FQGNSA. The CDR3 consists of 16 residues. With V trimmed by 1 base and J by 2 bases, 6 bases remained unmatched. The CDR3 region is CASSLGSGGAAYEQYF. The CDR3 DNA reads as TGTGCCAGCAGCTTAGGTAGCGGGGGCGCGGCCTACGAGCAGTACTTC. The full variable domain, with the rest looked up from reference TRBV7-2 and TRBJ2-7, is GAGVSQSPSNKVTEKGKDVELRCDPISGHTALYWYRQSLGQGLEFLIYFQGNSAPDKSGLPSDRFSAERTGGSVSTLTIQRTQQEDSAVYLCASSLGSGGAAYEQYFGPGTRLTVT.

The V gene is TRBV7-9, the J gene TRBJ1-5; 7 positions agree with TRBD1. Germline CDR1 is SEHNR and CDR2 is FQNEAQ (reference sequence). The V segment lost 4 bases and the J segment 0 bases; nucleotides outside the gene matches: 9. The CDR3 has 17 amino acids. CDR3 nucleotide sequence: TGTGCCAGCAGCTCCCTAAGACAGGGAAATAGCAATCAGCCCCAGCATTTT. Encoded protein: CASSSLRQGNSNQPQHF.

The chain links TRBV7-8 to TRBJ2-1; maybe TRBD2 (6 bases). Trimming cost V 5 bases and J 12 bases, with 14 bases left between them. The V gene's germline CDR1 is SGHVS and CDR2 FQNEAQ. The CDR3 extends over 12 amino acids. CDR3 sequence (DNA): TGTGCCAGCAGCGGAGGGCGGAGTGGGCAGTTCTTC. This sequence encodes CASSGGRSGQFF.

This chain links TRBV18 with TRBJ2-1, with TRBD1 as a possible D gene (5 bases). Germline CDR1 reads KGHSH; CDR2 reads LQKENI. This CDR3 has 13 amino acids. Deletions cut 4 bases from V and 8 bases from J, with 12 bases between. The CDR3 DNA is TGTGCCAGCTCACGACAGCAGGGTGATGAGCAGTTCTTC. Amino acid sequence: CASSRQQGDEQFF.

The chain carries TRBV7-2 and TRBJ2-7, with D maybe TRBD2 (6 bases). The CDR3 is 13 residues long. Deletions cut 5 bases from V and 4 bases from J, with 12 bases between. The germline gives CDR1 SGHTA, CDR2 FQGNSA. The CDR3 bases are TGTGCCAGCAGCATAGGGACTTCATACGAGCAGTACGTC. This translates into CASSIGTSYEQYV.

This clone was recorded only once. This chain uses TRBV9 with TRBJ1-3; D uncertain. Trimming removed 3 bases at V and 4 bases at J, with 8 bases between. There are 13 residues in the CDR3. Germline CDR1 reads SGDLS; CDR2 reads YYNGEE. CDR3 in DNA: TGTGCCAGCAGCGCGCCTTGGGGAAACACCATATATTTT. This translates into CASSAPWGNTIYF.